This T cell receptor beta chain came from a study of T cell repertoires in aging, cancer and after chemotherapy. The CDR3 covers 15 residues. Trimming stripped 6 bases from V and 0 bases from J, with 14 bases between. Germline V gene data show CDR1 as MNHEY and CDR2 as SVGAGI. TRB rearrangements spanning V, D and J were amplified using mixed TRB-A/B primers. In TCRdb, the multiplex PCR reads were re-called with MiXCR into one record per CDR3 protein. The top ten hold just over 8% of the sample, which has around 10,000 distinct CDR3 sequences, around 35% seen once. As concerns this clonotype: The antigen is not known.

Study-wide results and caveats: Loss of evenness, beyond lost richness, contributed to age-related TCR diversity decline in cancer patients.

TCR beta rearrangements were amplified from peripheral blood genomic DNA. The chain has TRBV6-5 and TRBJ1-1; TRBD1 might be the D (6 bases). Source material: blood. The receptor was derived from a human donor in good health. The CDR3 here is CASSLPGHMNTEAFF. The CDR3 coding sequence is TGTGCCAGCAGCCTACCGGGACATATGAACACTGAAGCTTTCTTT.